This TCR beta chain stems from a study of control samples from healthy donors and cancer patients. Repertoires were generated with immunoSEQ multiplex PCR, while TCRdb's copy carries only in-frame clones and drops some. The table records more than 120,000 clones, more than 85% of them present only once. The CDR3 loop spans 22 amino acids. The V gene end was trimmed by 2 bases and the J gene end by 2 bases; junction bases not matched to a gene: 20. Germline V gene data show CDR1 as ENHRY and CDR2 as SYGVKD. The sequencing input was blood. The rearrangement links TRBV10-3 to TRBJ2-6; 8 nucleotides line up with TRBD1. The clonotype comes from a young man in good health. CDR3 sequence reads: CAISEPTDRAGIALAGANVLTF. As DNA, the CDR3 is TGTGCCATCAGTGAGCCGACGGACAGGGCGGGTATTGCGTTAGCTGGGGCCAACGTCCTGACTTTC.